This T cell receptor (beta chain) was identified during a study of blood T cell repertoires in COVID-19. Study-level information: The analysed material was cDNA or gDNA that came from T cells, B-cell-depleted T cells, or PBMCs.

Deletions cut 4 bases from V and 5 bases from J, with 14 bases between. CDR3 length: 14 amino acids. The germline gives CDR1 ENHRY, CDR2 SYGVKD. Original processing methods: Estimation of nucleated cell counts relied on the amplification of reference gene primers. Data came from immunoSEQ multiplex PCR; TCRdb stores just in-frame clones and leaves some out. That table supplies the V and J calls and clone size; D and trimming were determined from the DNA. This table holds under 200,000 clones, around nine tenths found once. Grouping used clinical history reported by participants in a survey and questionnaire. Before being deemed recovered, Cohort 3 donors had two negative PCRs, clearance, or symptom resolution.

What was sequenced was PBMCs or T cells enriched from blood (not recorded which). The clonotype was recovered from a woman between 50 and 59 years old who had recovered from COVID-19. This chain joins TRBV10-3 and TRBJ1-2; the D is unclear. The CDR3 bases are TGTGCCATCAGTGCAGTCCTTGACAAGTATGGCTACACCTTC. The encoded protein is CAISAVLDKYGYTF.